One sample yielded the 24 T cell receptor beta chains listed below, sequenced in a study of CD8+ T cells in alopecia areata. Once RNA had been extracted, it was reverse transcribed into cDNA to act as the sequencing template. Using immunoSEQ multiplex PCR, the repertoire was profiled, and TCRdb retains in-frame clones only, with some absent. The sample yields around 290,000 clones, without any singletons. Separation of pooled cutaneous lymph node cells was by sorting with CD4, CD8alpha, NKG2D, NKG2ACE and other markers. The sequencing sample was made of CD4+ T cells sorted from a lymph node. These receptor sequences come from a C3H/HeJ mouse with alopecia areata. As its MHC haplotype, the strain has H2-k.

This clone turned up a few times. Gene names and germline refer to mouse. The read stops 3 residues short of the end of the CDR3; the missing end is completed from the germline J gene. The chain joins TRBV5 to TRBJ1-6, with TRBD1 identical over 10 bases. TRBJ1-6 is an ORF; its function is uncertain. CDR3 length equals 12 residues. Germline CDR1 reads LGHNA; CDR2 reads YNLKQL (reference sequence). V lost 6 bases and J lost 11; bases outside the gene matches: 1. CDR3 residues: CASRGQGTPLYF. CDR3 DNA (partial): TGTGCCAGCAGGGGACAGGGGACGCCC.

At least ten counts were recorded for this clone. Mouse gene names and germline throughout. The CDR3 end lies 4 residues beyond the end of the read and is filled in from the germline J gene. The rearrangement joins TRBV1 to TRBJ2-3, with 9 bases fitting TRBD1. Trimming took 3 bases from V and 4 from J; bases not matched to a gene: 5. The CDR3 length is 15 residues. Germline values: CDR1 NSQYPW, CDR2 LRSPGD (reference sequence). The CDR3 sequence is CTCSAIGTGPETLYF. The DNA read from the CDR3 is TGCACCTGCAGTGCCATCGGGACAGGGCCAGAA.

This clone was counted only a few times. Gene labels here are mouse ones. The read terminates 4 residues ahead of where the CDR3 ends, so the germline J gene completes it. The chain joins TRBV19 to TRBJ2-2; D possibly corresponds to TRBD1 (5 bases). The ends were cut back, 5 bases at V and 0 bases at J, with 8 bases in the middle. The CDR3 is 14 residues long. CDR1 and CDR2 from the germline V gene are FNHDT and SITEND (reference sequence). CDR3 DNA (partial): TGTGCCAGCAGGACAGTTGCAAACACCGGG. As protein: CASRTVANTG. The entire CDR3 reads CASRTVANTGQLYF.

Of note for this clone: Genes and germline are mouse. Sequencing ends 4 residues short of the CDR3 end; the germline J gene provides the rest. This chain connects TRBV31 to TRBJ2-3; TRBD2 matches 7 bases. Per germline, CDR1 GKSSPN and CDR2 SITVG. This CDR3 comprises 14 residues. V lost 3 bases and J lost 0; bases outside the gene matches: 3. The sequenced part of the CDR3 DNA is TGTGCCTGGAGGACTGGGCCTAGTGCAGAA. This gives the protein CAWRTGPSAE. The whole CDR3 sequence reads CAWRTGPSAETLYF.

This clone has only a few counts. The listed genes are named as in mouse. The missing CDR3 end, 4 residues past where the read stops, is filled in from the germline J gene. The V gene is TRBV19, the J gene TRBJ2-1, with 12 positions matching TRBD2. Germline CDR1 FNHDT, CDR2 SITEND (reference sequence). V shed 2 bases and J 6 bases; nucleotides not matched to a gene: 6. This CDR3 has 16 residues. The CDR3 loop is CASSMGTGGLGAEQFF. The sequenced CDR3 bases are TGTGCCAGCAGTATGGGGACTGGGGGGCTGGGTGCT.

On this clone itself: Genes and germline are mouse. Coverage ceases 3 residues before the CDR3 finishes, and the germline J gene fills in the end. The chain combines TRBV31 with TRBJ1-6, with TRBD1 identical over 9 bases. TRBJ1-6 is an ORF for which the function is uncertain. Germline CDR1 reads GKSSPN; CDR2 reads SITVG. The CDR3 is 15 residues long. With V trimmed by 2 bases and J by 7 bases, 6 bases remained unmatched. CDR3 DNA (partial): TGTGCCTGGAGTAGGGACAGGGAAGAGAATTCGCCC. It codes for CAWSRDREENSP. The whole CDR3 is CAWSRDREENSPLYF.

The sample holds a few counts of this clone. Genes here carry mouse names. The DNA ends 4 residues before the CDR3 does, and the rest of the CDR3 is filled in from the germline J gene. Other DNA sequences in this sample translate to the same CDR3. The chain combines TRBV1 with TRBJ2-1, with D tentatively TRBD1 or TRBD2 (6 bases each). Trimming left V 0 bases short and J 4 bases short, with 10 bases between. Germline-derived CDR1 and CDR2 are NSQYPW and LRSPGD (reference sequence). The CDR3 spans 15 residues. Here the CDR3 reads CTCSAEGARYAEQFF. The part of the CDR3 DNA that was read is TGCACCTGCAGTGCAGAGGGGGCGCGTTATGCT.

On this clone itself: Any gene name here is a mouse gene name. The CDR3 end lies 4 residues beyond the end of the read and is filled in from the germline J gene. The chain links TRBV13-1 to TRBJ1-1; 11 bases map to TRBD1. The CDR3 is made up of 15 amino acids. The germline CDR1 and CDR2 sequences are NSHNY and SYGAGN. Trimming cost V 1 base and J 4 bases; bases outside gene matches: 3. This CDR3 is CASSDWDRGGTEVFF. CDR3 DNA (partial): TGTGCCAGCAGTGATTGGGACAGGGGGGGCACA.

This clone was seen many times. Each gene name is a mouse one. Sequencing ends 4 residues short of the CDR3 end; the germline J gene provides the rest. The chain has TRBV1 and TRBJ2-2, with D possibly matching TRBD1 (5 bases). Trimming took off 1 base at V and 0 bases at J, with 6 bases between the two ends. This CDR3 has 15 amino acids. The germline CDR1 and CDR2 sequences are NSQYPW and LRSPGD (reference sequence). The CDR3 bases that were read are TGCACCTGCAGTGCAGCCAGGGCAAACACCGGG. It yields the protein CTCSAARANTG. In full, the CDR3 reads CTCSAARANTGQLYF.

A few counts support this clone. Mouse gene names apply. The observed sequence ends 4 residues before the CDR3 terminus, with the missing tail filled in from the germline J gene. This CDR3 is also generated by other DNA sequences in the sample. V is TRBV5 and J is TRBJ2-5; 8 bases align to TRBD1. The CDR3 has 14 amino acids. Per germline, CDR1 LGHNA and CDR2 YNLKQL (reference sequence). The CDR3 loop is CASSQDRGRDTQYF. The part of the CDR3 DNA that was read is TGTGCCAGCAGCCAAGACAGGGGGCGGGAC.

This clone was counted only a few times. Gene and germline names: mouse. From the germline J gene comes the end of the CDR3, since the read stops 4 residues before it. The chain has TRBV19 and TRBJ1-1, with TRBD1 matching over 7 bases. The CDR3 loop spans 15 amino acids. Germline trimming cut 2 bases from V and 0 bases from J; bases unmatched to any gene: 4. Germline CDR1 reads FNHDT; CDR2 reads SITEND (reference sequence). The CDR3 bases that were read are TGTGCCAGCAGTATTCGGACAGGAGCAAACACA. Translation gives CASSIRTGANT. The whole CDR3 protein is CASSIRTGANTEVFF.

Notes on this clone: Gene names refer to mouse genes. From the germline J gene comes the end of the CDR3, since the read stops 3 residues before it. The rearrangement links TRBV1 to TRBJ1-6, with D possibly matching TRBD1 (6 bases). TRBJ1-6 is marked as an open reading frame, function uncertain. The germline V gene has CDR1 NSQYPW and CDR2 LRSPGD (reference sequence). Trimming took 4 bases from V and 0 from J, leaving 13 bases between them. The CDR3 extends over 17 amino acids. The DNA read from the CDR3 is TGCACCTGCAGTGAGGCCGGGACAAATTCCTATAATTCGCCC. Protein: CTCSEAGTNSYNSP. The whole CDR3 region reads CTCSEAGTNSYNSPLYF.

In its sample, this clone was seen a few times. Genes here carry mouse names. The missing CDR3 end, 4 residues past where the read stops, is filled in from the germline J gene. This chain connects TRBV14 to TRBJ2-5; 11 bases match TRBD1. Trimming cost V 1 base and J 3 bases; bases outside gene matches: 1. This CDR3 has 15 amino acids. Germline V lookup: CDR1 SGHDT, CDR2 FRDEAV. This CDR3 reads CASSFRDRGQDTQYF. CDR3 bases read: TGTGCCAGCAGTTTCAGGGACAGGGGGCAAGAC. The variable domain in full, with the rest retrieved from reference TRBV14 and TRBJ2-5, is EAGVTQSPRYAVLQEGQAVSFWCDPISGHDTLYWYQQPRDQGPQLLVYFRDEAVIDNSQLPSDRFSAVRPKGTNSTLKIQSAKQGDTATYLCASSFRDRGQDTQYFGPGTRLLVL.

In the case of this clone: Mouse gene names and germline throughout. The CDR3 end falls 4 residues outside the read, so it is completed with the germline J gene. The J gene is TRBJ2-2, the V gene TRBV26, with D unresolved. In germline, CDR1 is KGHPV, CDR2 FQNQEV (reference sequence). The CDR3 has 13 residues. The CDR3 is CAVRVANTGQLYF. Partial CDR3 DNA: TGTGCGGTGAGGGTTGCAAACACCGGG.

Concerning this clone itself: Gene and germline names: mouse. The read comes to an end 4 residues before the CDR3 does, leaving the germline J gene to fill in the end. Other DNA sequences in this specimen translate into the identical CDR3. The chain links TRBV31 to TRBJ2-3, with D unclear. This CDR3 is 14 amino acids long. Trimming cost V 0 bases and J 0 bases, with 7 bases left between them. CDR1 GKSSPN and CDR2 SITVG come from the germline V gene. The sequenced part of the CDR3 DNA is TGTGCCTGGAGTCTCGATACTAGTGCAGAA. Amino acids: CAWSLDTSAE. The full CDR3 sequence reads CAWSLDTSAETLYF.

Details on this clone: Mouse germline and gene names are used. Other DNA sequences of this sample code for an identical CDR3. CDR3 amino acids: CASSILANTEVFF. Incomplete CDR3 DNA: TGTGCCAGCAGTATTCTGGCAAACACA. The chain carries TRBV19 and TRBJ1-1; D not resolved. The observed sequence ends 4 residues before the CDR3 terminus, with the missing tail filled in from the germline J gene. V lost 2 bases, J lost 0 bases, and 5 bases lay in between. The CDR3 covers 13 residues. Germline V lookup: CDR1 FNHDT, CDR2 SITEND (reference sequence).

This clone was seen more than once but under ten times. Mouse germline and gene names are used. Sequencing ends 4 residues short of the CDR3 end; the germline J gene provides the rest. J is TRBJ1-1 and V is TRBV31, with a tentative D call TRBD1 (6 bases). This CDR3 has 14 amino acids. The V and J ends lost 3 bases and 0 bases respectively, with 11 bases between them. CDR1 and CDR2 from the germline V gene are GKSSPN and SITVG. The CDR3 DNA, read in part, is TGTGCCTGGAGCGCGGGACAAGCAAACACA. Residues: CAWSAGQANT. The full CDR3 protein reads CAWSAGQANTEVFF.

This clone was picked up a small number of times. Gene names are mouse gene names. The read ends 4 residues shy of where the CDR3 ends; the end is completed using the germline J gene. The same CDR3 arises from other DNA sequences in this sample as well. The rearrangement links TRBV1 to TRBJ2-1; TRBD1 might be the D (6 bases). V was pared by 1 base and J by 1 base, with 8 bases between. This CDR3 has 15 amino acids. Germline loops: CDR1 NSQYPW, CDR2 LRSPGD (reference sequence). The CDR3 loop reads CTCSAAGTNYAEQFF. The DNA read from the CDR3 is TGCACCTGCAGTGCAGCCGGGACAAACTATGCT.

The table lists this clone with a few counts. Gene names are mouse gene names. Partial CDR3 DNA: TGTGCCAGCAGTGCCTGGGGGGGCCATGCAGAA. Its translation is CASSAWGGHAE. The whole CDR3 sequence is CASSAWGGHAETLYF. This chain links TRBV13-3 with TRBJ2-3; 10 nucleotides match TRBD2. Read coverage stops 4 residues before the CDR3 terminus; the germline J gene supplies the remainder. The V and J ends lost 3 bases and 2 bases, in that order; junction bases with no gene match: 3. The germline V gene encodes CDR1 NNHDY and CDR2 SYVADS. This CDR3 comprises 15 residues.

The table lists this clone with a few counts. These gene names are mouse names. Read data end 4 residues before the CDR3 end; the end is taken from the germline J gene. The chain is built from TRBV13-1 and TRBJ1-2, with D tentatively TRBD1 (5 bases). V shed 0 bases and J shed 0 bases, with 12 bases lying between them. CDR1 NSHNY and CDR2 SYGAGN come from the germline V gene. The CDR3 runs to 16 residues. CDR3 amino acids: CASSDAPDTANSDYTF. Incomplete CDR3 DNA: TGTGCCAGCAGTGATGCCCCGGACACCGCAAACTCC.

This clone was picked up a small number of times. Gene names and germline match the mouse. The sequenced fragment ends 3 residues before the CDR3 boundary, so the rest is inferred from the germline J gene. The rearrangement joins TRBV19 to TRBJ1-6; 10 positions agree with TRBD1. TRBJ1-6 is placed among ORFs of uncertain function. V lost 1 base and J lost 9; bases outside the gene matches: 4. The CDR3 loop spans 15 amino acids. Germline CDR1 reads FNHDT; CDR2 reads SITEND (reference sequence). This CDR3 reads CASSIRGQGSSPLYF. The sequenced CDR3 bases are TGTGCCAGCAGTATAAGGGGACAGGGGAGTTCGCCC.

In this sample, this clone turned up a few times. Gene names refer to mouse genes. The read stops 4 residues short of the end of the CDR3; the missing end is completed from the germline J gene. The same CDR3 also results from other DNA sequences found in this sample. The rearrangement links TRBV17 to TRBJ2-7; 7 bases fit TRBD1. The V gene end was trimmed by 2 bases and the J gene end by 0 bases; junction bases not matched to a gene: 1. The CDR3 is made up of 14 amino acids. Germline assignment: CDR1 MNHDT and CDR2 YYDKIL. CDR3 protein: CASSRPGGSYEQYF. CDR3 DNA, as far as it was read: TGTGCTAGCAGTAGACCAGGGGGCTCCTAT.

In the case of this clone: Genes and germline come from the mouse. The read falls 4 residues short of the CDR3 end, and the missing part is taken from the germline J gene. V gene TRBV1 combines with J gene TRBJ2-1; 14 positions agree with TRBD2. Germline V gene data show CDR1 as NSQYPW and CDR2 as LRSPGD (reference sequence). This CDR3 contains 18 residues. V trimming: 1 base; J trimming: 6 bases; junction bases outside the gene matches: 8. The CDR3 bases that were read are TGCACCTGCAGTGCAGGCCGGGACTGGGGGGGCGGAGGTGCT. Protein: CTCSAGRDWGGGGA. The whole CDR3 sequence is CTCSAGRDWGGGGAEQFF.

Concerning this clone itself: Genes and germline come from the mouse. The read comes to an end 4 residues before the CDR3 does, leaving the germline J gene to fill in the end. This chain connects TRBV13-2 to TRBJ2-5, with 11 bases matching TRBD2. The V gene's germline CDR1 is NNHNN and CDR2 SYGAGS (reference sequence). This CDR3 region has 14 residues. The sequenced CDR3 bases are TGTGCCAGCGGGAACTGGGGGGGCGCGGAC. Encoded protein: CASGNWGGAD. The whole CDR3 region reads CASGNWGGADTQYF.